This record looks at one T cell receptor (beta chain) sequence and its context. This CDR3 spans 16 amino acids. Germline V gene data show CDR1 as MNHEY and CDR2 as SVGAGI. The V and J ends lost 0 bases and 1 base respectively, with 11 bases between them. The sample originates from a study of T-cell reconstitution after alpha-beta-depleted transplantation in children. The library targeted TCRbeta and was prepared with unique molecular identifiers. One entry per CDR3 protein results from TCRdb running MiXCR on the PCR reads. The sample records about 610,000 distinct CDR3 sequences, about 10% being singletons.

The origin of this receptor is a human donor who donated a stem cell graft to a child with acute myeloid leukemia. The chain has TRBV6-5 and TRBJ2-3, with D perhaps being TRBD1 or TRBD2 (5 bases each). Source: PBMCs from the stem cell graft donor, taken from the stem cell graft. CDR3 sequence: CASSYSREGGTDTQYF. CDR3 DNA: TGTGCCAGCAGTTACTCGAGGGAAGGGGGCACAGATACGCAGTATTTT.